This T cell receptor (beta chain) was profiled in a study of blood T cells in healthy people across ages. Overall study findings and caveats: Naive T cell percentage strongly correlated with TCR beta diversity.

Collection of 8.5 to 10 milliliters of peripheral blood was performed for each donor. A second PCR of 7 to 11 cycles used a sample-barcoded 5' primer and a J-beta primer mix. A single record per CDR3 protein comes from TCRdb applying MiXCR to the 5' RACE reads. This sample has some 1.5 million distinct CDR3 sequences, with approximately 30% found just once. Note on this clonotype: Its antigen is unidentified.

V trimming: 5 bases; J trimming: 4 bases; junction bases outside the gene matches: 14. Germline V gene lookup returns CDR1 SGHNT and CDR2 YENEEA. There are 18 residues in the CDR3. The chain employs TRBV11-3 and TRBJ2-6, with TRBD1 matching over 7 bases. What was sequenced was blood. The origin of this receptor is a woman aged 25 to 39 in good health. The CDR3 protein is CASSATGVGVMGANVLTF. The CDR3 DNA sequence: TGTGCCAGCAGCGCCACAGGGGTAGGGGTGATGGGGGCCAACGTCCTGACTTTC.